The 22 T cell receptor beta chains below were found in one sample sequenced in a study of immune evolution from preneoplasia to lung adenocarcinoma. Repertoires were generated with immunoSEQ multiplex PCR, while TCRdb's copy carries only in-frame clones and drops some. The sample has about 10,000 clones; about four fifths are singletons. Sequenced: FFPE minimally invasive lung adenocarcinoma tissue. The receptors were sampled from an older person with lung adenocarcinoma.

This clone was detected a few times. The J gene is TRBJ1-1, the V gene TRBV18; TRBD1 agrees at 8 bases. V was clipped by 2 bases and J by 2 bases; unmatched bases: 13. The CDR3 consists of 18 residues. CDR1 is KGHSH, CDR2 LQKENI, per germline. The CDR3 DNA reads TGTGCCAGCTCACCAGGGATGGGCAGGGGGCTTGGTAACACTGAAGCTTTCTTT. Translation: CASSPGMGRGLGNTEAFF.

The genes are TRBV7-9 and TRBJ1-4; perhaps TRBD1 as D (5 bases). Trimming cost V 7 bases and J 7 bases, with 22 bases left between them. The germline gives CDR1 SEHNR, CDR2 FQNEAQ (reference sequence). This CDR3 has 16 amino acids. CDR3: CASTLNGDVVAEKLFF. The CDR3 DNA reads as TGTGCCAGCACCTTGAATGGGGACGTGGTGGCTGAAAAACTGTTTTTT.

As to this clone: This same CDR3 is encoded by further DNA sequences in the sample. V gene TRBV28 combines with J gene TRBJ1-1, with D possibly TRBD1 on 6 matching bases. Germline loops: CDR1 MDHEN, CDR2 SYDVKM. Deletions cut 5 bases from V and 5 bases from J, with 18 bases between. This CDR3 has 15 residues. In DNA form, the CDR3 reads TGTGCCAGCAGTCTCGGGCAGGGGTTTAGAACTGAAGCTTTCTTT. It is translated as CASSLGQGFRTEAFF.

The genes are TRBV5-4 and TRBJ1-2, with D perhaps TRBD1 (6 bases). Looked up from germline, CDR1 is SGHNT and CDR2 is YYREEE (reference sequence). This CDR3 region has 14 residues. Trimming stripped 1 base from V and 4 bases from J, with 11 bases between. CDR3 bases: TGTGCCAGCAGCTTGCAACAGGGAGGCTATGGCTACACCTTC. Translating it yields CASSLQQGGYGYTF.

This clone has just one count. The CDR3 region has the DNA TGTGCCTGGAGTGTAGTCTTTGGGACTTTCCAAGAGACCCAGTACTTC. Amino acid sequence: CAWSVVFGTFQETQYF. The chain joins TRBV30 to TRBJ2-5, with D possibly TRBD2 on 6 matching bases. The germline V gene encodes CDR1 GTSNPN and CDR2 SVGIG (reference sequence). V lost 0 bases, J lost 1 base, and 15 bases lay in between. There are 16 residues in the CDR3.

The chain joins TRBV13 to TRBJ1-2, with 7 bases matching TRBD1. This CDR3 region has 14 residues. CDR1 is PRHDT, CDR2 FYEKMQ, per germline (reference sequence). V lost 0 bases to trimming and J lost 5 bases; unmatched junction nucleotides: 3. CDR3 nucleotides: TGTGCCAGCAGCTTAGGGACAGGGTCGTATGGCTACACCTTC. This codes for CASSLGTGSYGYTF.

The chain uses TRBV18 and TRBJ1-5; TRBD1 might be the D (6 bases). In germline, CDR1 is KGHSH, CDR2 LQKENI. V lost 2 bases to trimming and J lost 4 bases, with 12 bases between them. This CDR3 is built from 15 residues. The CDR3 here is CASSPSAGENQPQHF. The CDR3 DNA follows: TGTGCCAGCTCACCATCGGCAGGGGAAAATCAGCCCCAGCATTTT.

The V gene is TRBV5-3, the J gene TRBJ2-7; D call uncertain. TRBV5-3 qualifies as an ORF whose function is uncertain. V was cut by 0 bases and J by 3 bases, with 7 bases left in between. The CDR3 loop spans 13 amino acids. This chain's CDR3 is CARSLGVSYEQYF. The CDR3 DNA reads as TGTGCCAGAAGCTTGGGAGTCAGCTACGAGCAGTACTTC.

V and J are TRBV7-9 and TRBJ2-7; 8 nucleotides line up with TRBD1. V was clipped by 6 bases and J by 3 bases; unmatched bases: 7. The CDR3 is made up of 14 amino acids. Germline V gene lookup returns CDR1 SEHNR and CDR2 FQNEAQ (reference sequence). The CDR3 sequence: CASSRQGAGYEQYF. The CDR3 coding sequence is TGTGCCAGCAGTCGTCAGGGGGCCGGCTACGAGCAGTACTTC.

This clone was seen once. The genes are TRBV9 and TRBJ2-2, with D tentatively TRBD1 (6 bases). The CDR3 loop spans 15 amino acids. Per the germline V gene, CDR1 is SGDLS and CDR2 is YYNGEE. Trimming left V 2 bases short and J 3 bases short, with 11 bases between. The CDR3 coding sequence is TGTGCCAGCAGCGTGAGGGGGTTAGACACCGGGGAGCTGTTTTTT. Amino acids: CASSVRGLDTGELFF.

The chain recombines TRBV5-1 with TRBJ2-1, with TRBD1 as a possible D gene (7 bases). V gave up 4 bases and J gave up 5 bases, with 16 bases separating them. The CDR3 is made up of 15 amino acids. Germline values: CDR1 SGHRS, CDR2 YFSETQ. Written as DNA, the CDR3 is TGCGCCAGCAGCCCCGCCGGGGGACAGAACAATGAGCAGTTCTTC. Amino acid sequence: CASSPAGGQNNEQFF.

CDR3 in amino acids: CASRGTGFFTDTQYF. CDR3 coding DNA: TGTGCCAGCAGGGGGACAGGGTTTTTTACAGATACGCAGTATTTT. The chain couples TRBV2 to TRBJ2-3; 9 bases are shared with TRBD1. Unmatched junction bases numbered 7, after V lost 6 bases and J lost 3 bases. Germline CDR1 SNHLY, CDR2 FYNNEI. This CDR3 is 15 amino acids long.

This clone was seen a few times. The chain joins TRBV6-6 to TRBJ1-6; TRBD1 agrees at 7 bases. Germline V gene lookup returns CDR1 MNHNY and CDR2 SVGAGI (reference sequence). The CDR3 runs 13 residues. With 8 bases clipped from V and 5 bases from J, the junction kept 3 bases outside the gene matches. CDR3 residues: CASSDRDNSPLHF. CDR3 DNA sequence: TGTGCCAGCTCCGACAGGGATAATTCACCCCTCCACTTT.

The rearrangement links TRBV6-5 to TRBJ1-1; D unresolved. Trimming shortened V by 0 bases and J by 6 bases, and 11 bases separated the two germline ends. Per the germline V gene, CDR1 is MNHEY and CDR2 is SVGAGI. The CDR3 has 14 amino acids. The CDR3 is CASSYSTFGAEAFF. CDR3 DNA: TGTGCCAGCAGTTACTCCACCTTTGGAGCTGAAGCTTTCTTT.

J is TRBJ2-7 and V is TRBV5-4; D is perhaps TRBD2 (5 bases). Germline CDR1 SGHNT, CDR2 YYREEE (reference sequence). This CDR3 spans 14 amino acids. Trimming left V 1 base short and J 3 bases short, with 11 bases between. The CDR3 DNA reads TGTGCCAGCAGCTTGAGAGGGCCGAACTACGAGCAGTACTTC. It yields the protein CASSLRGPNYEQYF.

This chain links TRBV10-3 with TRBJ1-5; unclear D gene. CDR1 is ENHRY, CDR2 SYGVKD, per germline. The CDR3 totals 13 residues. V was clipped by 0 bases and J by 11 bases, with 11 bases between them. CDR3 sequence reads: CAISESGSLAQHF. CDR3 nucleotide sequence: TGTGCCATCAGTGAGTCAGGGTCTCTGGCCCAGCATTTT.

The rearrangement links TRBV28 to TRBJ1-5; no clear D. This CDR3 contains 15 residues. Looked up from germline, CDR1 is MDHEN and CDR2 is SYDVKM. V was cut by 3 bases and J by 0 bases, with 9 bases left in between. CDR3 protein: CASSLWGNSNQPQHF. In DNA, the CDR3 is TGTGCCAGCAGTTTGTGGGGTAATAGCAATCAGCCCCAGCATTTT. The variable domain in full, with the rest retrieved from reference TRBV28 and TRBJ1-5, is DVKVTQSSRYLVKRTGEKVFLECVQDMDHENMFWYRQDPGLGLRLIYFSYDVKMKEKGDIPEGYSVSREKKERFSLILESASTNQTSMYLCASSLWGNSNQPQHFGDGTRLSIL.

This clone was seen a few times. The chain couples TRBV6-6 to TRBJ1-6; the D is unclear. The V gene lost 4 bases and the J gene lost 10 bases, with 14 bases spanning the gap. The V gene's germline CDR1 is MNHNY and CDR2 SVGAGI (reference sequence). CDR3 length: 14 residues. The CDR3 coding sequence is TGTGCCAGCAGTTCCGGGTCCGCGGGGTCACCCCTCCACTTT. This sequence encodes CASSSGSAGSPLHF.

V gene TRBV29-1 combines with J gene TRBJ1-5, with unresolved D. This CDR3 comprises 12 residues. Germline CDR1 is SQVTM and CDR2 is ANQGSEA. Between the trimmed V and J ends, which lost 4 bases and 5 bases, there was a span of 9 bases. The CDR3 DNA sequence: TGCAGCGTTGCCACCAGTGATCAGCCCCAGCATTTT. Residues: CSVATSDQPQHF.

This chain joins TRBV7-9 and TRBJ1-5; perhaps TRBD1 as D (6 bases). The germline gives CDR1 SEHNR, CDR2 FQNEAQ (reference sequence). CDR3 length: 15 residues. V was shortened by 1 base and J by 3 bases, with 10 bases between the two germline ends. Here the CDR3 reads CASSLGGGHNQPQHF. CDR3 in DNA: TGTGCCAGCAGCTTAGGAGGGGGACACAATCAGCCCCAGCATTTT.

The chain is built from TRBV5-4 and TRBJ2-1, with 13 bases fitting TRBD2. Germline V gives CDR1 SGHNT, CDR2 YYREEE (reference sequence). The CDR3 is made up of 18 amino acids. The ends lost 6 bases at V and 3 bases at J; junction bases unmatched: 12. The CDR3 coding sequence is TGTGCCAGCAACCCCGGGACTAGCGGGAATTCGGGCTACAATGAGCAGTTCTTC. Translated, it gives CASNPGTSGNSGYNEQFF. Drawing the rest from reference TRBV5-4 and TRBJ2-1, the complete variable domain is ETGVTQSPTHLIKTRGQQVTLRCSSQSGHNTVSWYQQALGQGPQFIFQYYREEENGRGNFPPRFSGLQFPNYSSELNVNALELDDSALYLCASNPGTSGNSGYNEQFFGPGTRLTVL.

The gene calls are TRBV28 and TRBJ2-7; weak D call: TRBD1 (5 bases). The CDR3 has 11 residues. CDR1 is MDHEN and CDR2 is SYDVKM in the germline V gene. The V end lost 6 bases, the J end lost 4 bases, and 7 bases lay between the germline ends. CDR3 nucleotide sequence: TGTGCCAGCAGGGGGCCGTACGAGCAGTACTTC. It translates to CASRGPYEQYF.